This T cell receptor (beta chain) was sequenced in a study of ipilimumab plus nivolumab after autologous stem cell transplantation. Data came from immunoSEQ multiplex PCR; TCRdb stores just in-frame clones and leaves some out. Here the sample spans 17,000 or so clones, 65% to 75% being singletons. Patients got 3 mg/kg IV nivolumab weeks 1, 4, 7, 10, then biweekly through week 26. The CDR3 runs to 15 residues. Trimming left V 0 bases short and J 1 base short, with 9 bases between. Germline V gene sequence: CDR1 MGHRA, CDR2 YSYEKL. At least ten counts were recorded for this clone. Source: PBMCs, taken in a trial of ipilimumab plus nivolumab as post-transplant consolidation. The chain carries TRBV4-1 and TRBJ2-5; D remains ambiguous. The sequence was collected from a male donor with diffuse large B-cell lymphoma. CDR3 region: CASSQEPSPQETQYF. DNA of the CDR3: TGCGCCAGCAGCCAAGAACCCAGTCCCCAAGAGACCCAGTACTTC.